This is a list of T cell receptor beta chains from one sample in a study of shared clonotypes between healthy human individuals. Clones were sequenced by immunoSEQ multiplex PCR, and TCRdb holds only the in-frame ones, with some missing. The repertoire holds 2,100,000 or so clones, with approximately 94% as singletons. What was sequenced was naive CD4+ T cells sorted from blood. These receptors were taken from a man younger than 35 in good health. Both conserved end residues are part of each CDR3. D genes are given only for firm matches. Some rows mark clone size as missing; the rest say once, few, many or name a class of expanded clone.

CDR3 DNA | CDR3 protein | clone size | D gene | J gene | V gene
TGTGCCAGCAGTTACGACGGTGGTGAAAAACTGTTTTTT | CASSYDGGEKLFF | - | - | TRBJ1-4 | TRBV6-5
TGTGCCAGCAGCTCGGGACAGGCGTATGAAAAACTGTTTTTT | CASSSGQAYEKLFF | - | TRBD1 | TRBJ1-4 | TRBV5-5
TGTGCCAGCAGTTTAAATAACGTCCAGGCCTCCTACGAGCAGTACTTC | CASSLNNVQASYEQYF | - | - | TRBJ2-7 | TRBV28
TGTGCCATTCGGGCTGGGGGGGCTGGGATCCAAGAGACCCAGTACTTC | CAIRAGGAGIQETQYF | - | - | TRBJ2-5 | TRBV10-3
TGTGCCAGCAGCGTAGACGGACAGGGTAACTATGGCTACACCTTC | CASSVDGQGNYGYTF | - | TRBD1 | TRBJ1-2 | TRBV9
TGTGCCAGCAGCCGGACAGGGCTTGGGGAGACCCAGTACTTC | CASSRTGLGETQYF | - | TRBD1 | TRBJ2-5 | TRBV7-3
TGTGCCAGCAGACCGCATTCGGCTTTGAACACTGAAGCTTTCTTT | CASRPHSALNTEAFF | - | - | TRBJ1-1 | TRBV27
TGTGCCAGCAGGACTAGCGGTAAGACCTACGAGCAGTACTTC | CASRTSGKTYEQYF | - | TRBD2 | TRBJ2-7 | TRBV6-5
TGTGCCAGCTATAGGGATTACGACTATGGCTACACCTTC | CASYRDYDYGYTF | - | - | TRBJ1-2 | TRBV2
TGTGCCAGCAGTGAACCTCTAGAGACCCAGTACTTC | CASSEPLETQYF | - | - | TRBJ2-5 | TRBV6-1
TGTGCCAGCAGCCAAGTTGGTCAGGGGAGCTCTGGAAACACCATATATTTT | CASSQVGQGSSGNTIYF | - | - | TRBJ1-3 | TRBV4-2
TGTGCCAGCAGTAGGGGATCTAATGAAAAACTGTTTTTT | CASSRGSNEKLFF | - | - | TRBJ1-4 | TRBV5-4
TGCGCCAGCAGCCTGACACTGAACACTGAAGCTTTCTTT | CASSLTLNTEAFF | - | - | TRBJ1-1 | TRBV5-1
TGTGCCAGTAGTACCTTCTCGACAGGGAGGTCACCCCTCCACTTT | CASSTFSTGRSPLHF | - | TRBD1 | TRBJ1-6 | TRBV19
TGCGCCAGCAGCTTGGAGGGACTAGCGCAATACAATGAGCAGTTCTTC | CASSLEGLAQYNEQFF | - | TRBD2 | TRBJ2-1 | TRBV5-1
TGTGCCAGTAATTTTTGGACAGGGATGGGCAATCAGCCCCAGCATTTT | CASNFWTGMGNQPQHF | once | TRBD1 | TRBJ1-5 | TRBV19